The entry that follows covers one T cell receptor beta chain sequence. The data originate from a study of blood T cell repertoires in COVID-19. Study-wide context: Acute and convalescent COVID-19 samples came from the United States, Italy and Spain.

In the original analysis: Nucleated cell counts were estimated from reference gene primer amplification. The data were produced by immunoSEQ multiplex PCR, yet TCRdb's version contains in-frame clones alone and is incomplete. That table supplies the V and J calls and clone size; D and trimming were determined from the DNA. The sample shows 90,000 or so clones, roughly 91% of them seen only once. The germline gives CDR1 LGHDT, CDR2 YNNKEL (reference sequence). CDR3 length equals 15 residues. The trim removed 0 bases at V and 5 bases at J, leaving 3 bases unmatched. Sample: peripheral blood. The receptor was isolated from a man between 18 and 29 years old with COVID-19, enrolled during active disease. The chain couples TRBV3-1 (or the pseudogene TRBV3-2) to TRBJ2-7; 11 bases match TRBD2. CDR3: CASSQDSGRANEQYF. CDR3 nucleotides: TGTGCCAGCAGCCAAGATAGCGGGAGGGCTAACGAGCAGTACTTC.